This TCR beta chain was obtained from a study of T cells after yellow fever vaccination (dated by TCRdb to the late 2010s). The study in broad terms: Libraries from fractions with low cell numbers were prepared with the SMART-Seq v4 Ultra Low Input RNA kit. Bulk TCR alpha and beta repertoires were sequenced longitudinally to track T-cell clones before and after primary and booster YFV17D yellow fever vaccination. Two healthy male donors made up the cohort, one aged 18 to 30 years and the other aged 30 to 39 years. Blood samples were taken at several timepoints before and after primary and secondary immunization, and bulk PBMC replicates and cell subsets were isolated.

A word on this clonotype: Its binding antigen is unknown. No base qualities exist here, and no much larger clone lies one base off it.

CDR1 and CDR2 are read off the germline V gene as SQVTM and ANQGSEA. Unmatched junction bases come to 13, with V trimmed by 4 bases and J by 0 bases. The CDR3 sequence holds 17 residues, the cysteine and phenylalanine included. Only the CDR3 DNA stays, 51 bases, in frame from base 1. Here is what the overall study found, with its caveats: Compared with the primary T-cell response, the secondary T-cell response was weaker but faster, peaking on day 5 rather than day 15. Most clones expanded after primary vaccination (around 96% of CD4 and approximately 90% of CD8) were re-detected after the booster, suggesting that broad memory maintenance occurred. Computational filtering was required because FACS-sorted repertoires could contain abundant contaminating clonotypes from the bulk population. A small share of clonotypes was detected in both CD4 and CD8 compartments, with the overlap likely arising from convergent recombination. Only a couple of donors were included in the study, so the extent to which the findings can be generalized is limited.

TCR cDNA was made using 5'RACE template switching, a step that added a universal primer site and unique molecular identifiers. Priming of cDNA synthesis was performed from both the TCR alpha and TCR beta constant segments. Two PCR steps were used to amplify libraries, with sample barcodes and sequencing adapters being added in the second step. Sequencing of libraries was done on Illumina HiSeq 2500 (2x100 bp) or NovaSeq (2x150 bp). The study's own analysis went as follows. Demultiplexing of reads and collapsing into UMI consensus sequences were performed with MIGEC, and V(D)J alignment was carried out with MiXCR. Vaccine-responding clonotypes were defined with edgeR using replicate PBMC samples, requiring FDR below 0.01 and a log2 fold change above 5 up to day 15. Each bulk clonotype received a CD4 or CD8 identity based on whether the sequenced CD4 or CD8 repertoire contained that clonotype at higher abundance. TCRdb reworked the public reads: Q25 trimming with fastp, MiXCR clone assembly, productive beta chains retained. Each record represents a unique CDR3 protein, reported with the most common genes and DNA among its rows. The V and J calls and clone size are TCRdb's, not the authors'. The table for this sample lists approximately 550,000 distinct CDR3 sequences; approximately 21% of them were counted only once. The biggest ten clones account for 13% to 15% of the sample.

In light of the paper, this sample's treatment or condition label describes: live attenuated yellow fever vaccine strain. At each blood-draw timepoint, two biological replicates of bulk PBMCs were obtained. PBMCs were isolated from peripheral blood using a standard Ficoll-Paque protocol. TriZol was used to extract RNA from bulk PBMCs, from CD4 and CD8 fractions, and from dextramer-positive and dextramer-negative fractions. Material: PBMCs, obtained 15 days after the yellow fever booster vaccination. The clonotype was recovered from a man aged 30 to 39 who received the YFV17D yellow fever vaccine. The chain links TRBV29-1 with TRBJ2-3, and TRBD1 aligns with 7 junction nucleotides. The DNA reads TGCAGCGTTGTAGGCTACCGAGGGGGCGGGAGCACAGATACGCAGTATTTT. Translated, this gives CSVVGYRGGGSTDTQYF.